This T cell receptor (beta chain) originates from a study of T-cell memory formation after mild COVID-19. TCRdb re-called the 5' RACE reads with MiXCR, one entry per CDR3 protein. The sample has roughly 250,000 distinct CDR3 sequences; over 15% are singletons. The study, taken as a whole, reports: Second-wave clones reaching peak frequency on day 37 lacked confirmed SARS-CoV-2 specificity.

The CDR3 has 14 residues. V gave up 7 bases and J gave up 5 bases, with 17 bases separating them. Germline CDR1 reads LNHDA; CDR2 reads SQIVND (reference sequence). The table lists this clonotype with a few counts. No antigen is known for it. This rearrangement joins TRBV19 to TRBJ1-1; a possible D gene is TRBD1 (5 bases). The sequence came from a man aged 18 to 29 who had mild COVID-19 (a few samples of this study predate the infection). Cell type and time point are not known. Sequences were obtained from PBMCs or a T cell subset sorted from them (not recorded which). The CDR3 sequence is CASNNRPEKTEAFF. CDR3 DNA: TGTGCCAGTAACAACAGGCCGGAGAAGACTGAAGCTTTCTTT.